This TCR beta chain was recovered during a study of regulatory T cells in long-lasting Graves disease. Findings and limits, study-wide: Persistent Graves' cases showed lower TCR diversity than newly diagnosed cases.

TCR beta libraries were built with iRepertoire HTBI primers and Arm-PCR of CDR3 regions. TCRdb re-derived calls from the multiplex PCR reads in MiXCR, one entry per CDR3 protein. The sample includes hundreds of thousands of distinct CDR3 sequences, more than 15% of them seen just once. Time point of the sample: newly diagnosed GD, antithyroid drugs for less than 3 months. Researchers made the TCR library from RNA that was extracted from PBMCs. As regards this clonotype: Its antigen remains unidentified.

The CDR3 contains 13 residues. Trimming at V came to 5 bases and at J to 6 bases, leaving 4 bases not matched to a gene. Germline assignment: CDR1 MNHNS and CDR2 SASEGT. The sample also formed part of further work on T cells in Graves' hyperthyroidism and ophthalmopathy. As that report states: TCR CDR3 regions were first amplified by RT-PCR with HTBI primers. Ophthalmopathy, as predicted by the model, came a median roughly 6.8 months after the prediction.

This sequence originates from a man between 18 and 35 years old with Graves disease. The chain joins TRBV6-1 to TRBJ2-4; 7 nucleotides match TRBD1. Sample: peripheral blood mononuclear cells (PBMCs), taken at new diagnosis, from a patient treated with antithyroid drugs. In DNA, the CDR3 is TGTGCCAGCAGTCCGACAGGGACAAACATTCAGTACTTC. It codes for CASSPTGTNIQYF.